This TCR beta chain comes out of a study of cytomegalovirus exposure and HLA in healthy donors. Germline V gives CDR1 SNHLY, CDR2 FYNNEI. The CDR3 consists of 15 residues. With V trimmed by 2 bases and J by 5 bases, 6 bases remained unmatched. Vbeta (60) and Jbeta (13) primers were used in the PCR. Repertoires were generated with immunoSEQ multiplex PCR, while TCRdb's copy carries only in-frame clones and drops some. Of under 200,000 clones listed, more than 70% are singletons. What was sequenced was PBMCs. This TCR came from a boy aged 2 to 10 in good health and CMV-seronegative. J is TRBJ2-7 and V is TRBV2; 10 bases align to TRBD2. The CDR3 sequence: CASSELASGSHEQYF. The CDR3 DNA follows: TGTGCCAGCAGTGAATTGGCTAGCGGGAGCCACGAGCAGTACTTC.